What follows are 20 T cell receptor beta chains derived from one specimen sequenced in a study of identical twins. TCRdb reprocessed the 5' RACE reads with MiXCR, giving one entry per CDR3 protein. The sample yields about 890,000 distinct CDR3 sequences, approximately 13% seen once. The data were also submitted as part of a second study, on yellow fever vaccine responses in identical twins.

Sequenced: PBMCs. Every receptor here comes from a woman aged 18-35 years in good health.

The gene calls are TRBV4-1 and TRBJ1-4; the match to TRBD1 covers 7 bases. J gave up 2 bases and V 3 bases, and 9 bases lay outside the gene matches. This CDR3 spans 17 amino acids. Per germline, CDR1 MGHRA and CDR2 YSYEKL. The CDR3 coding sequence is TGCGCCAGCAGCCAGGGGGGTAGGGGGCATACTAATGAAAAACTGTTTTTT. Translated: CASSQGGRGHTNEKLFF.

In this sample, this clonotype turned up a few times. The chain is built from TRBV25-1 and TRBJ2-4; perhaps D is TRBD1 or TRBD2 (5 bases each). The germline V gene encodes CDR1 MGHDK and CDR2 SYGVNS. The length of the CDR3 is 14 residues. The ends were cut back, 6 bases at V and 7 bases at J, with 16 bases in the middle. CDR3: CASSPGTPGNIQYF. CDR3 nucleotides: TGTGCCAGCAGCCCCGGGACGCCGGGGAACATTCAGTACTTC.

This clonotype was seen ten or more times. The V and J genes are TRBV20-1 and TRBJ1-1; a weak D match, TRBD1 (5 bases). V was trimmed by 0 bases and J by 1 base, leaving 9 bases between them. Per the germline V gene, CDR1 is DFQATT and CDR2 is SNEGSKA (reference sequence). The CDR3 extends over 14 amino acids. The CDR3 loop is CSAREGTANTEAFF. The CDR3 DNA reads TGCAGTGCTAGAGAAGGGACTGCGAACACTGAAGCTTTCTTT.

The chain carries TRBV24-1 and TRBJ2-3, with 9 bases lining up with TRBD2. Losses at the gene ends were 4 bases for V and 2 bases for J; bases not matched to a gene: 9. The CDR3 contains 17 residues. Germline loops: CDR1 KGHDR, CDR2 SFDVKD. The CDR3 DNA follows: TGTGCCACCAGTGACCTACCGACTAGCGGCCCCACAGATACGCAGTATTTT. Translated: CATSDLPTSGPTDTQYF.

This clonotype has a handful of counts. The rearrangement joins TRBV19 to TRBJ2-1, with D tentatively TRBD2 (5 bases). V lost 4 bases to trimming and J lost 2 bases, with 9 bases between them. The CDR3 has 14 residues. The germline CDR1 and CDR2 sequences are LNHDA and SQIVND (reference sequence). CDR3 loop: CASSTSGTYNEQFF. CDR3 coding DNA: TGTGCCAGTAGTACTTCCGGGACCTACAATGAGCAGTTCTTC.

Concerning this clonotype: Relative to the germline gene, one junction end is altered; a read error may explain this. The chain links TRBV6-5 to TRBJ1-5; D gene ambiguous. Germline CDR1 reads MNHEY; CDR2 reads SVGAGI. This CDR3 contains 15 residues. In nucleotides, the CDR3 is TGTGCCAGCAGTTTCGTGGACGGAAGCAATCAGACCCAGCATTTT. It encodes CASSFVDGSNQTQHF.

The chain employs TRBV11-2 and TRBJ1-1; D uncertain. The germline V gene encodes CDR1 SGHAT and CDR2 FQNNGV. Trimming left V 1 base short and J 0 bases short, with 9 bases between. The CDR3 extends over 15 amino acids. The CDR3: CASSLGIKMNTEAFF. For the CDR3, the DNA is TGTGCCAGCAGCTTAGGGATAAAGATGAACACTGAAGCTTTCTTT.

This clonotype was found a few times. CDR3 loop: CASSKEGIGQYF. CDR3 nucleotide sequence: TGCGCCAGCAGCAAGGAGGGGATCGGGCAGTACTTC. This chain links TRBV5-1 with TRBJ2-7; maybe TRBD2 (6 bases). Germline values: CDR1 SGHRS, CDR2 YFSETQ. Trimming removed 4 bases from V and 9 bases from J, with 14 bases in between. The CDR3 contains 12 residues.

The chain uses TRBV3-1 and TRBJ2-1; D is undetermined. The germline gives CDR1 LGHDT, CDR2 YNNKEL (reference sequence). The CDR3 runs to 15 residues. Trimming removed 1 base from V and 1 base from J, with 8 bases in between. For the CDR3, the DNA is TGTGCCAGCAGCCAAGTGTTACCATCCTACAATGAGCAGTTCTTC. Translation gives CASSQVLPSYNEQFF.

This clonotype was seen a few times. V usage is TRBV5-6 and J usage is TRBJ1-1; TRBD1 is a possible D gene (5 bases). The CDR3 totals 17 residues. In germline, CDR1 is SGHDT, CDR2 YYEEEE. V was cut by 2 bases and J by 1 base, with 18 bases left in between. The CDR3 DNA sequence: TGTGCCAGCAGCTTATCAAGGAGGGACGGGGGGAACACTGAAGCTTTCTTT. Its protein product is CASSLSRRDGGNTEAFF.

The CDR3 here is CASSPPGREGEQYV. DNA for the CDR3: TGTGCCAGCAGCCCCCCGGGCAGGGAGGGTGAGCAGTACGTC. The rearrangement joins TRBV7-9 to TRBJ2-7, with 7 positions matching TRBD2. Trimming at V came to 5 bases and at J to 7 bases, leaving 11 bases not matched to a gene. CDR3 length: 14 residues. Germline V gene data show CDR1 as SEHNR and CDR2 as FQNEAQ (reference sequence).

This clonotype was seen repeatedly, ten times or more. The chain recombines TRBV12-3 or TRBV12-4 with TRBJ1-2; a weak D match, TRBD1 (6 bases). The V gene lost 7 bases and the J gene lost 5 bases, with 11 bases spanning the gap. The CDR3 is 12 amino acids. CDR3 DNA: TGTGCCAGCACCGGACAGCTATATGGCTACACCTTC. Protein: CASTGQLYGYTF.

This clonotype was seen only a few times. J is TRBJ2-5 and V is TRBV15; D gene unclear. V lost 3 bases and J 4 bases, leaving 9 bases between the germline ends. The CDR3 extends over 13 amino acids. The germline V gene has CDR1 LNHNV and CDR2 YYDKDF (reference sequence). The CDR3 nucleotides are TGTGCCACCAGCAGGATGGACGGAGAGACCCAGTACTTC. Translated: CATSRMDGETQYF.

This clonotype was detected many times. The rearrangement joins TRBV13 to TRBJ2-3; 11 nucleotides match TRBD2. The V segment lost 5 bases and the J segment 4 bases; nucleotides outside the gene matches: 5. The CDR3 length is 15 residues. Germline V gene sequence: CDR1 PRHDT, CDR2 FYEKMQ (reference sequence). The CDR3 spells CASSATSGGADTQYF. CDR3 DNA: TGTGCCAGCAGCGCCACTAGCGGGGGCGCAGATACGCAGTATTTT.

The chain uses TRBV6-2 or TRBV6-3 and TRBJ2-7, with 9 positions matching TRBD1. Germline CDR1 MNHEY, CDR2 SVGEGT. This CDR3 spans 15 amino acids. V gave up 7 bases and J gave up 1 base; unmatched junction bases: 8. CDR3 nucleotides: TGTGCCAGCACCCGCTCTGGGACAGGGTCCTACGAGCAGTACTTC. Translating it yields CASTRSGTGSYEQYF.

The rearrangement links TRBV19 to TRBJ2-2; weak D call: TRBD1 (6 bases). V was cut by 10 bases and J by 2 bases, with 14 bases left in between. This CDR3 is built from 14 residues. The germline V gene encodes CDR1 LNHDA and CDR2 SQIVND (reference sequence). The CDR3 DNA sequence: TGTGCCACAAAGAAGGACAGCAACACCGGGGAGCTGTTTTTT. It encodes CATKKDSNTGELFF.

This chain joins TRBV29-1 and TRBJ2-2, with D possibly TRBD1 on 6 matching bases. The CDR3 sequence is 14 residues long. V lost 7 bases to trimming and J lost 0 bases, with 12 bases between them. CDR1 is SQVTM and CDR2 is ANQGSEA in the germline V gene. In DNA, the CDR3 is TGCAGCGCCGAAAAGGGGGCGAACACCGGGGAGCTGTTTTTT. The encoded protein is CSAEKGANTGELFF.

This clonotype showed up many times. The chain employs TRBV29-1 and TRBJ2-1, with TRBD1 matching over 7 bases. The trim removed 7 bases at V and 4 bases at J, leaving 1 base unmatched. CDR1 is SQVTM and CDR2 is ANQGSEA in the germline V gene. This CDR3 is 11 amino acids long. For the CDR3, the DNA is TGCAGCGAGGGACAGTACAATGAGCAGTTCTTC. This encodes CSEGQYNEQFF.

V is TRBV3-1 and J is TRBJ2-7, with a tentative D call TRBD2 (5 bases). This CDR3 region has 14 residues. Germline V gives CDR1 LGHDT, CDR2 YNNKEL (reference sequence). Trimming shortened V by 4 bases and J by 5 bases, and 15 bases separated the two germline ends. The CDR3: CASSRHGVGNEQYF. CDR3 DNA sequence: TGTGCCAGCAGCCGCCACGGGGTTGGCAACGAGCAGTACTTC.

This clonotype occurred many times. The gene calls are TRBV29-1 and TRBJ2-5; TRBD2 agrees at 10 bases. The CDR3 has 15 residues. The V and J ends lost 4 bases and 7 bases, in that order; junction bases with no gene match: 12. Germline-derived CDR1 and CDR2 are SQVTM and ANQGSEA. In DNA, the CDR3 is TGCAGCGTTGTGGTTAGCGGGAGGAACATAGGGACCCAGTACTTC. Translation: CSVVVSGRNIGTQYF.